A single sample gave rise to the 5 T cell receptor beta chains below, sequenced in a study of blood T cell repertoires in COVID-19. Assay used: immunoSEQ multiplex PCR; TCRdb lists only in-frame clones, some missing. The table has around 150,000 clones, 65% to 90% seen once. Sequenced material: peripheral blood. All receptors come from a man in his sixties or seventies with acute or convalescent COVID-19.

The CDR3 sequence is CASRRPQKAKNIQYF. CDR3 nucleotide sequence: TGTGCCAGCAGGCGCCCTCAAAAAGCCAAAAACATTCAGTACTTC. The J gene is TRBJ2-4, the V gene TRBV28, with no clear D. The CDR3 is 15 amino acids. CDR1 is MDHEN and CDR2 is SYDVKM in the germline V gene. Between the trimmed V and J ends, which lost 6 bases and 0 bases, there was a span of 12 bases. Looking up the rest from reference TRBV28 and TRBJ2-4 gives the full variable domain: DVKVTQSSRYLVKRTGEKVFLECVQDMDHENMFWYRQDPGLGLRLIYFSYDVKMKEKGDIPEGYSVSREKKERFSLILESASTNQTSMYLCASRRPQKAKNIQYFGAGTRLSVL.

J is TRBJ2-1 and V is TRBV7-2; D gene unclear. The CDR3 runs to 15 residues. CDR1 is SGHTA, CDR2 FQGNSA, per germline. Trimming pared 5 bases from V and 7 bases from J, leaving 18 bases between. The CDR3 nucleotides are TGTGCCAGCAGCCCCCGGGTAGGTGGTAGGAATGAGCAGTTCTTC. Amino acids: CASSPRVGGRNEQFF.

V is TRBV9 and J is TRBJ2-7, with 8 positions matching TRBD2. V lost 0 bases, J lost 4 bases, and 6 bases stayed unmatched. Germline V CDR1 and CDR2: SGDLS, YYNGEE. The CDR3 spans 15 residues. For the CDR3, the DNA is TGTGCCAGCAGCGTAGAGGTTAGCGGGATTTACGAGCAGTACTTC. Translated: CASSVEVSGIYEQYF.

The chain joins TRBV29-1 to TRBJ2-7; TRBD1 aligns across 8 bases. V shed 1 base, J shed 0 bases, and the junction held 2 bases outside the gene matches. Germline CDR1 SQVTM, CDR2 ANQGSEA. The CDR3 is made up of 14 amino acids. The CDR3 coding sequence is TGCAGCGTTGAAGGGACAGGGAACTCCTACGAGCAGTACTTC. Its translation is CSVEGTGNSYEQYF.

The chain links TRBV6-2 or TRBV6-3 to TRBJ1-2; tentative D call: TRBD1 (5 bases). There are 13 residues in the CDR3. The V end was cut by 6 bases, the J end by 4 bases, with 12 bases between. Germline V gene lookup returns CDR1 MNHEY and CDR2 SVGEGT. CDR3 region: CASSPQAPYGYTF. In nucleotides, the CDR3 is TGTGCCAGCAGCCCACAGGCCCCCTATGGCTACACCTTC.